This entry describes one T cell receptor (beta chain). The data were taken from a study of blood T cell repertoires in COVID-19. Sequencing used immunoSEQ multiplex PCR; TCRdb keeps in-frame clones, though not all of them. Here the sample spans tens of thousands of clones, roughly 89% being singletons. V dropped 5 bases and J dropped 2; count of bases not matched to a gene: 10. Germline values: CDR1 GTSNPN, CDR2 SVGIG (reference sequence). The CDR3 totals 16 residues. The clonotype comes from a man aged 25-45 years with acute or convalescent COVID-19. V gene TRBV30 combines with J gene TRBJ2-3, with TRBD2 matching 10 bases. Source material: peripheral blood. The CDR3 DNA reads as TGTGCCTGGGGGAAGGGACTAGCGCCCAACACAGATACGCAGTATTTT. Its protein is CAWGKGLAPNTDTQYF.